This TCR beta chain appears in the sequencing data of a study of blood T cell repertoires in COVID-19. Study overall: T cells, B-cell-depleted T cells, or PBMCs supplied cDNA or gDNA.

The CDR3 sequence is 14 residues long. The V gene lost 3 bases and the J gene lost 5 bases, with 14 bases spanning the gap. The germline gives CDR1 SGDLS, CDR2 YYNGEE. How the authors handled the data: Estimates of nucleated cell counts were drawn from the amplification of reference gene primers. Method: immunoSEQ multiplex PCR; TCRdb's copy keeps in-frame clones and lacks some. V, J and clone size are taken as reported in that table, and D and trimming were inferred from the DNA itself. This sample has roughly 150,000 clones, with about 87% found just once. The sample consisted of peripheral blood. This chain uses TRBV9 with TRBJ1-2; maybe TRBD1 (5 bases). The clonotype was recovered from a human donor in a cohort sampled during active COVID-19. The CDR3 spells CASSAGGTGYGYTF. In nucleotides, the CDR3 is TGTGCCAGCAGCGCCGGGGGAACGGGATATGGCTACACCTTC.